A selection of T cell receptor beta chains follows, all from one sample in a study of cytomegalovirus exposure and HLA in healthy donors. Sequenced by immunoSEQ multiplex PCR; TCRdb stores in-frame clones only, minus some. The table has 120,000 or so clones, about 83% seen once. The sequencing sample was made of PBMCs. The receptor source for this set is a man aged 30 to 45 in good health and CMV-seronegative. The CDR3 runs from the conserved cysteine through the conserved F or W. Fields, in order: V gene, J gene, CDR3 protein.

>TRBV12-5|TRBJ1-1
CASGFRGSAFF
>TRBV7-8|TRBJ2-7
CASSLAGLINEQYF
>TRBV25-1|TRBJ1-5
CASSRQGVGNQPQHF
>TRBV6-1|TRBJ1-5
CASSEGQLNQPQHF
>TRBV14|TRBJ1-4
CASSQVSAASGEKLFF
>TRBV10-3|TRBJ1-5
CAIAPTGASNQPQHF
>TRBV5-1|TRBJ2-5
CASSLRDRYQETQYF
>TRBV27|TRBJ1-1
CASSRTGLTEAFF
>TRBV28|TRBJ1-6
CASSLYGGSPLHF
>TRBV5-1|TRBJ1-5
CASSLGQYSNQPQHF
>TRBV10-1|TRBJ2-1
CASSESLAGVHEQFF
>TRBV7-9|TRBJ1-5
CASSPTGTGDQPQHF
>TRBV27|TRBJ2-5
CASWPQAGARETQYF
>TRBV9|TRBJ2-3
CASSVAPAGGTDTQYF
>TRBV10-3|TRBJ2-3
CAISESVILADTQYF
>TRBV6-6|TRBJ2-1
CASSSGYNEQFF
>TRBV5-1|TRBJ1-3
CASSLEAGNSGNTIYF
>TRBV6-1|TRBJ1-6
CASVGQGAGNSPLHF
>TRBV7-9|TRBJ2-5
CASSPRLAGGETQYF
>TRBV19|TRBJ1-5
CASSMLYSNQPQHF
>TRBV5-4|TRBJ2-6
CASRLGTSGANVLTF
>TRBV7-6|TRBJ2-7
CASSLTPAHYEQYF
>TRBV28|TRBJ2-1
CASSSKGFVPVYNEQFF
>TRBV7-8|TRBJ2-3
CASSRRTGDPFTDTQYF
>TRBV7-8|TRBJ2-2
CASSLDFGITSFTGELFF
>TRBV14|TRBJ1-3
CASSQDRVFGNTIYF
>TRBV2|TRBJ1-5
CASRWTDSNQPQHF
>TRBV28|TRBJ2-2
CAGRGNTGELFF
>TRBV15|TRBJ2-7
CATSRDREGGREQYF
>TRBV2|TRBJ1-2
CASSDLTGRGGYTF
>TRBV5-1|TRBJ2-1
CASSLGAGVYNEQFF
>TRBV28|TRBJ2-6
CASARTFPGANVLTF
>TRBV6-5|TRBJ1-1
CASSDRGGEAFF
>TRBV5-4|TRBJ2-3
CASSSLAGGTDTQYF
>TRBV4-2|TRBJ1-1
CASSQVTEQNTEAFF
>TRBV7-6|TRBJ1-5
CASSLGGGNQPQHF
>TRBV9|TRBJ2-1
CASSVGSGGAHEQFF
>TRBV5-6|TRBJ1-1
CASGGATEAFF
>TRBV5-4|TRBJ2-3
CASSLWGGGTDTQYF
>TRBV19|TRBJ1-1
CASSLEYPQTEAFF
>TRBV19|TRBJ2-5
CASSPGTSGAQETQYF
>TRBV2|TRBJ1-6
CASRQGNDSPLHF
>TRBV6-5|TRBJ1-3
CASSSPGQGNTIYF